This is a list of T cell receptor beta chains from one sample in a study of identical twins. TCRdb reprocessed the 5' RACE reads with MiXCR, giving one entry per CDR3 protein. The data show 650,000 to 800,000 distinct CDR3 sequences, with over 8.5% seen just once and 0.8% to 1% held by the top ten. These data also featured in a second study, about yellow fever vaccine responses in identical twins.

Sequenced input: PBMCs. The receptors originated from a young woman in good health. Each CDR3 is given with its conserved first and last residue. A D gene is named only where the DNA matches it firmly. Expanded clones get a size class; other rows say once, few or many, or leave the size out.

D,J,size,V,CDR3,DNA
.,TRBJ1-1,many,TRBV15,CATSREKVWGASEAFF,TGTGCCACCAGCAGAGAAAAGGTATGGGGGGCATCTGAAGCTTTCTTT
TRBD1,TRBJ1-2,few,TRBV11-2,CASSQTGRGYTF,TGTGCCAGCAGCCAGACAGGGCGCGGCTACACCTTC
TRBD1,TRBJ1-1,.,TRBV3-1,CASSHRDSTEAFF,TGTGCCAGCAGCCACCGGGACAGCACTGAAGCTTTCTTT
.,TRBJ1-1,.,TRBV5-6,CASSLDQGGMLNTEAFF,TGTGCCAGCAGCTTGGACCAGGGAGGGATGCTGAACACTGAAGCTTTCTTT
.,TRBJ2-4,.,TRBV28,CARESERAPNIQYF,TGTGCCAGGGAGTCGGAGAGGGCCCCAAACATTCAGTACTTC
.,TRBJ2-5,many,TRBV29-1,CSVVPRRNQETQYF,TGCAGCGTTGTGCCCAGGCGAAACCAAGAGACCCAGTACTTC
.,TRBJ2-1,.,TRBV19,CASSVRDPYNEQFF,TGTGCCAGTAGTGTCCGGGACCCTTACAATGAGCAGTTCTTC
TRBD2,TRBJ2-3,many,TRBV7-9,CASSLLISGNTDTQYF,TGTGCCAGCAGCCTATTAATTAGCGGGAACACAGATACGCAGTATTTT
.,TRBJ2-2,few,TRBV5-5,CASSMLSVPGELFF,TGTGCCAGCAGCATGCTTTCGGTGCCCGGGGAGCTGTTTTTT
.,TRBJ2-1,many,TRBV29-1,CSVETYNEQFF,TGCAGCGTCGAAACCTACAATGAGCAGTTCTTC
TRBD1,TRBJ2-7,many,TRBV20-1,CSARVRGETGATYEQYF,TGCAGTGCTAGAGTAAGAGGGGAAACAGGGGCGACCTACGAGCAGTACTTC
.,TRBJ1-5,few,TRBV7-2,CASSPLGGDQPQHF,TGTGCCAGCAGCCCCCTGGGGGGAGATCAGCCCCAGCATTTT
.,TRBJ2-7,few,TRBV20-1,CSARDPVDLARGWEQYF,TGCAGTGCTAGAGATCCCGTAGATCTAGCGCGAGGGTGGGAGCAGTACTTC
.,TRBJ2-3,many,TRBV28,CASSLAGSLADTQYF,TGTGCCAGCAGTTTAGCCGGGAGTTTGGCAGATACGCAGTATTTT
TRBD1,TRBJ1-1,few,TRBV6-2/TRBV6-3,CASSYSLGQIHTEAFF,TGTGCCAGCAGTTACTCTTTGGGACAGATACACACTGAAGCTTTCTTT
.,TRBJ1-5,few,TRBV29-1,CSVSRGSSNQPQHF,TGCAGCGTCTCGCGGGGCAGTAGCAATCAGCCCCAGCATTTT
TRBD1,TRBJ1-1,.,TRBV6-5,CASSLDLDRENTEAFF,TGTGCCAGCAGTTTAGACTTGGACAGGGAAAACACTGAAGCTTTCTTT
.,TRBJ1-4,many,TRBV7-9,CASSLRKSSTNEKLFF,TGTGCCAGCAGCTTGAGGAAGAGCTCAACTAATGAAAAACTGTTTTTT
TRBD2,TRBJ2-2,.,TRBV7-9,CASSLARLAGTTGELFF,TGTGCCAGCAGCTTAGCGAGACTAGCGGGGACTACCGGGGAGCTGTTTTTT
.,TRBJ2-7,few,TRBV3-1,CASSRLPGQGSYEQYF,TGTGCCAGCAGCCGACTTCCGGGACAAGGGTCCTACGAGCAGTACTTC
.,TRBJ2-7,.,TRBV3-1,CASSQRTTYEQYF,TGTGCCAGCAGCCAAAGGACGACCTACGAGCAGTACTTC
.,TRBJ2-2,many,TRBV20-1,CSAIMGNTGELFF,TGCAGTGCCATCATGGGGAACACCGGGGAGCTGTTTTTT
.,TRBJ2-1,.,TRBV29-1,CSVPRVGGNEQFF,TGCAGCGTCCCGCGGGTGGGGGGCAATGAGCAGTTCTTC
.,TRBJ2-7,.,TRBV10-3,CAISEGQVRTWEQYF,TGTGCCATCAGTGAGGGGCAGGTTCGGACCTGGGAGCAGTACTTC
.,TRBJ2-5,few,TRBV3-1,CASSQGVGETQYF,TGTGCCAGCAGCCAAGGGGTCGGGGAGACCCAGTACTTC
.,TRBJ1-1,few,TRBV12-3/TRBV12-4,CASSQLVNTEAFF,TGTGCCAGCAGTCAATTGGTGAACACTGAAGCTTTCTTT
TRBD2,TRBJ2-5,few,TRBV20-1,CSARRLAGSQETQYF,TGCAGTGCCAGAAGACTAGCGGGTTCTCAAGAGACCCAGTACTTC
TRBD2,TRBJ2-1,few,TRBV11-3,CASSPRSGSSYNEQFF,TGTGCCAGCAGCCCCCGTAGCGGGAGCTCCTACAATGAGCAGTTCTTC
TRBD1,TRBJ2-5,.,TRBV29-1,CSVEESDRGETQYF,TGCAGCGTTGAAGAGAGTGACAGGGGAGAGACCCAGTACTTC
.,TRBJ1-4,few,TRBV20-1,CSARWTATNEKLFF,TGCAGTGCTCGATGGACAGCAACTAATGAAAAACTGTTTTTT
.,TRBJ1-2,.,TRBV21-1,CASTSPPRRDRSYGYTF,TGTGCCAGCACCAGTCCCCCTCGCCGGGACAGAAGCTATGGCTACACCTTC
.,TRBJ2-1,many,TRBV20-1,CSARSPPGWRARNEQFF,TGCAGTGCTAGATCGCCCCCCGGTTGGCGGGCCCGCAATGAGCAGTTCTTC
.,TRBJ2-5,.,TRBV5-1,CASSPFPGGRETQYF,TGCGCCAGCAGCCCTTTCCCAGGGGGGCGGGAGACCCAGTACTTC
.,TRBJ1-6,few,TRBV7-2,CASSLKTSYNSPLHF,TGTGCCAGCAGCCTGAAGACTTCCTATAATTCACCCCTCCACTTT
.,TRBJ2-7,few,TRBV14,CASSQLGHYEQYF,TGTGCCAGCAGCCAATTAGGTCACTACGAGCAGTACTTC
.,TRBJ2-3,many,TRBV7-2,CASSSHGGGLLTDTQYF,TGTGCCAGCAGCTCCCATGGCGGGGGCCTACTCACAGATACGCAGTATTTT
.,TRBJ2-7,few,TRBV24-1,CATSNDLAPYEQYF,TGTGCCACCAGCAACGATCTAGCGCCCTACGAGCAGTACTTC
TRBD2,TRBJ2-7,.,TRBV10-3,CASSWGGGEQYF,TGTGCCAGCAGTTGGGGCGGGGGCGAGCAGTACTTC
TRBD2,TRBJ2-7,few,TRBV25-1,CASRGGGTYEQYF,TGTGCCAGCAGGGGGGGAGGGACCTACGAGCAGTACTTC